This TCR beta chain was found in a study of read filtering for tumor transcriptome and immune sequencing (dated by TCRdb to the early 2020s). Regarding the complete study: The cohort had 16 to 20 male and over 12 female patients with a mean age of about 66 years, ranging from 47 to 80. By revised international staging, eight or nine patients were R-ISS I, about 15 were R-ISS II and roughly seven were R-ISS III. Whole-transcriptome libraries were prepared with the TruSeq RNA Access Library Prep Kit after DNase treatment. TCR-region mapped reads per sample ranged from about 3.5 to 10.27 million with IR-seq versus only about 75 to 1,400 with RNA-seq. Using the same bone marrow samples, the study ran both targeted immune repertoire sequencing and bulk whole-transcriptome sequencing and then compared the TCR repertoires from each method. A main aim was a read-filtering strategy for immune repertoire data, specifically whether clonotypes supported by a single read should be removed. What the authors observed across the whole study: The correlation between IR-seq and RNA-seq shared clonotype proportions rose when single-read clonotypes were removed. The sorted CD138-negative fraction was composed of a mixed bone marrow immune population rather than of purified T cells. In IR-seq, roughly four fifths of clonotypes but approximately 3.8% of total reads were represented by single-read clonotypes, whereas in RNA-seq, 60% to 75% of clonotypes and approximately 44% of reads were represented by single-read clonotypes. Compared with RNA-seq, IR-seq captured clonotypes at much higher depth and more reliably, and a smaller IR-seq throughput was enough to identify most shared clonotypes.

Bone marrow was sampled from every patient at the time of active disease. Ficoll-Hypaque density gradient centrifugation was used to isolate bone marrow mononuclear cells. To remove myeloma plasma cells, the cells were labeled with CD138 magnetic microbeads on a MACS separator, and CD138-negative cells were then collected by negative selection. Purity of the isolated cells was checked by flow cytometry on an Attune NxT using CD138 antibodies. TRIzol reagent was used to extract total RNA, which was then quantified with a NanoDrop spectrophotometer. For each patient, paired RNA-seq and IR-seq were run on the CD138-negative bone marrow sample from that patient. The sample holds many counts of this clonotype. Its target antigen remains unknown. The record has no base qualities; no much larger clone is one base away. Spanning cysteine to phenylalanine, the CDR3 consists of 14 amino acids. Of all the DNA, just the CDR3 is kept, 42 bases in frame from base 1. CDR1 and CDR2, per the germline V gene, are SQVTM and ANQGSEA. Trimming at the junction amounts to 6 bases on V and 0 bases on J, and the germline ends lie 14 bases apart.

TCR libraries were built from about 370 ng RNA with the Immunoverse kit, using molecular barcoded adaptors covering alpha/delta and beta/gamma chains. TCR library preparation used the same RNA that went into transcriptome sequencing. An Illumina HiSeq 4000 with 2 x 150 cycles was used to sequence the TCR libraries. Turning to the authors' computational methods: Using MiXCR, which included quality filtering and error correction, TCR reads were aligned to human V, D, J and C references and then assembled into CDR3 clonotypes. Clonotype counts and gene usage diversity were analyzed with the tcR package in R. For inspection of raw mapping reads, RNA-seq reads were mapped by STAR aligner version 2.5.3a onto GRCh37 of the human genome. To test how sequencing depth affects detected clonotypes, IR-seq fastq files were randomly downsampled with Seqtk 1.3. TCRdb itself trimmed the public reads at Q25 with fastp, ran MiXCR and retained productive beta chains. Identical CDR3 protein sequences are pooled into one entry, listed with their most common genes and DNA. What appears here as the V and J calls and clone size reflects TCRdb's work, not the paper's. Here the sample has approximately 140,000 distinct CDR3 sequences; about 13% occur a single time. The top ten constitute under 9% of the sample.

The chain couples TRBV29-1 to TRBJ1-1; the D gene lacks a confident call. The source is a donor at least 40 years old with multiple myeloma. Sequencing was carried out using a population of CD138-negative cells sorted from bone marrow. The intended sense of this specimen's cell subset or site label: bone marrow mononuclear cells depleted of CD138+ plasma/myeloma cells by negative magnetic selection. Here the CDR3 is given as CSVQAIGLNTEAFF. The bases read TGCAGCGTCCAAGCGATAGGGTTGAACACTGAAGCTTTCTTT.